These 29 T cell receptor beta chains were sequenced from one sample in a study of T-cell memory formation after mild COVID-19. In TCRdb, the 5' RACE reads were re-called with MiXCR into one record per CDR3 protein. Found here are under 450,000 distinct CDR3 sequences, around 14% of them singletons; the top ten hold 20% to 25%. The sequencing sample was made of PBMCs or a T cell subset sorted from them (not recorded which). Every receptor here comes from a man aged 18 to 35 who had mild COVID-19 (a few samples of this study predate the infection). Cell type and time point are not known.

The rearrangement uses TRBV28 and TRBJ2-7; no clear D. The V end was cut by 3 bases, the J end by 4 bases, with 4 bases between. The CDR3 has 11 amino acids. Germline values: CDR1 MDHEN, CDR2 SYDVKM. CDR3 region: CASSFTYEQYF. The CDR3 region has the DNA TGTGCCAGCAGTTTTACATACGAGCAGTACTTC.

This clonotype was detected a few times. This chain links TRBV5-1 with TRBJ2-5; D perhaps matches TRBD1 (6 bases). The CDR3 spans 13 residues. CDR1 and CDR2 from the germline V gene are SGHRS and YFSETQ. The ends were cut back, 0 bases at V and 5 bases at J, with 8 bases in the middle. The CDR3 region is CASSLGDKETQYF. The CDR3 nucleotides are TGCGCCAGCAGCTTGGGGGACAAGGAGACCCAGTACTTC.

This clonotype was observed a handful of times. The chain links TRBV5-1 to TRBJ2-1, with 9 bases identical to TRBD2. The V gene end was trimmed by 6 bases and the J gene end by 5 bases; junction bases not matched to a gene: 3. Germline values: CDR1 SGHRS, CDR2 YFSETQ. This CDR3 comprises 13 residues. As DNA, the CDR3 is TGCGCCAGCATGGCGGGGGGGGACAATGAGCAGTTCTTC. As protein: CASMAGGDNEQFF. Full variable domain (outside the CDR3, taken from reference TRBV5-1 and TRBJ2-1): KAGVTQTPRYLIKTRGQQVTLSCSPISGHRSVSWYQQTPGQGLQFLFEYFSETQRNKGNFPGRFSGRQFSNSRSEMNVSTLELGDSALYLCASMAGGDNEQFFGPGTRLTVL.

This clonotype showed up just a few times. The rearrangement joins TRBV5-1 to TRBJ2-3; D unresolved. V dropped 0 bases and J dropped 3 bases, with 8 bases sitting between them. The germline CDR1 and CDR2 sequences are SGHRS and YFSETQ. The CDR3 runs to 14 residues. This chain's CDR3 is CASSLVAVTDTQYF. CDR3 DNA: TGCGCCAGCAGCTTGGTGGCAGTAACAGATACGCAGTATTTT. Complete variable domain (other parts from reference TRBV5-1 and TRBJ2-3): KAGVTQTPRYLIKTRGQQVTLSCSPISGHRSVSWYQQTPGQGLQFLFEYFSETQRNKGNFPGRFSGRQFSNSRSEMNVSTLELGDSALYLCASSLVAVTDTQYFGPGTRLTVL.

This clonotype was seen a few times. This rearrangement joins TRBV6-5 to TRBJ1-2; D not certain. The CDR3 totals 14 residues. The V and J ends lost 8 bases and 4 bases respectively, with 17 bases between them. The germline V gene encodes CDR1 MNHEY and CDR2 SVGAGI. The CDR3 reads CASGHKGGIYGYTF. The DNA for the CDR3 is TGTGCCAGCGGTCATAAGGGAGGGATCTATGGCTACACCTTC.

This sequence joins TRBV29-1 and TRBJ2-7, with D uncertain. Trimming left V 5 bases short and J 2 bases short, with 10 bases between. Germline V gene lookup returns CDR1 SQVTM and CDR2 ANQGSEA. The CDR3 runs to 12 residues. The CDR3 region has the DNA TGCAGCGTTATACTCACCACCTACGAGCAGTACTTC. Amino acid sequence: CSVILTTYEQYF.

There are a few counts of this clonotype. The genes are TRBV20-1 and TRBJ2-5, with 9 nucleotides matching TRBD2. J was trimmed by 0 bases and V by 5 bases; bases with no gene match: 4. CDR1 DFQATT and CDR2 SNEGSKA come from the germline V gene (reference sequence). This CDR3 has 14 residues. CDR3 in amino acids: CSALSGGNQETQYF. The CDR3 DNA reads as TGCAGTGCTCTTAGCGGGGGCAACCAAGAGACCCAGTACTTC.

V and J are TRBV5-1 and TRBJ1-1, with 8 bases identical to TRBD1. J was trimmed by 7 bases and V by 0 bases; bases with no gene match: 8. The CDR3 is 15 residues long. The germline V gene has CDR1 SGHRS and CDR2 YFSETQ. CDR3 residues: CASSLVGTGLNEAFF. CDR3 bases: TGCGCCAGCAGCTTGGTAGGGACAGGACTAAATGAAGCTTTCTTT.

The chain uses TRBV12-3 or TRBV12-4 and TRBJ1-1; tentatively, D is TRBD1 (5 bases). This CDR3 is built from 13 residues. V was shortened by 6 bases and J by 1 base, with 9 bases between the two germline ends. CDR3: CASRSGTNTEAFF. The CDR3 coding sequence is TGTGCCAGCAGGAGTGGGACGAACACTGAAGCTTTCTTT.

The table lists this clonotype with a few counts. V gene TRBV6-5 combines with J gene TRBJ1-5; no reliable D call. The V end was cut by 7 bases, the J end by 0 bases, with 10 bases between. Germline V lookup: CDR1 MNHEY, CDR2 SVGAGI. There are 14 residues in the CDR3. The CDR3 region has the DNA TGTGCCAGCAATTCAGTTCATAGCAATCAGCCCCAGCATTTT. It specifies CASNSVHSNQPQHF.

The chain is built from TRBV29-1 and TRBJ1-1; weak D call: TRBD1 (5 bases). Germline-derived CDR1 and CDR2 are SQVTM and ANQGSEA. V lost 3 bases and J lost 2, with 13 bases in between. The CDR3 is made up of 14 amino acids. CDR3 protein: CSVEADTLNTEAFF. The CDR3 nucleotides read TGCAGCGTTGAGGCGGACACTCTAAACACTGAAGCTTTCTTT. The whole variable domain, remainder taken from reference TRBV29-1 and TRBJ1-1, is SAVISQKPSRDICQRGTSLTIQCQVDSQVTMMFWYRQQPGQSLTLIATANQGSEATYESGFVIDKFPISRPNLTFSTLTVSNMSPEDSSIYLCSVEADTLNTEAFFGQGTRLTVV.

The rearrangement links TRBV20-1 to TRBJ2-1, with 11 nucleotides matching TRBD2. The germline V gene has CDR1 DFQATT and CDR2 SNEGSKA (reference sequence). Trimming removed 1 base from V and 6 bases from J; junction bases left unmatched: 5. This CDR3 has 15 amino acids. CDR3 DNA: TGCAGTGCTAGAGGGACTAGCGGGCCGGGCAATGAGCAGTTCTTC. Residues: CSARGTSGPGNEQFF.

This clonotype was detected only a few times. This chain uses TRBV5-1 with TRBJ2-5; the D is unclear. The CDR3 runs to 12 residues. V lost 5 bases and J lost 5, with 10 bases in between. Germline V gives CDR1 SGHRS, CDR2 YFSETQ. The CDR3 coding sequence is TGCGCCAGCAGTTCAGGTTTGGAGACCCAGTACTTC. Translating it yields CASSSGLETQYF.

In its sample, this clonotype was seen a few times. CDR3 DNA sequence: TGTGCCAGCAGTAAACAGGGGAGGAAGACCCAGTACTTC. Amino acid sequence: CASSKQGRKTQYF. V gene TRBV28 combines with J gene TRBJ2-5, with a tentative D call TRBD1 (7 bases). Trimming removed 5 bases at V and 6 bases at J, with 13 bases between. There are 13 residues in the CDR3. Germline V gene lookup returns CDR1 MDHEN and CDR2 SYDVKM.

This clonotype was detected a few times. The rearrangement uses TRBV11-1 and TRBJ1-6, with D uncertain. The V gene's germline CDR1 is SGHAT and CDR2 FQDESV (reference sequence). The V gene lost 3 bases and the J gene lost 2 bases, with 8 bases spanning the gap. This CDR3 contains 15 residues. CDR3 sequence reads: CASSFMNAYNSPLHF. In nucleotides, the CDR3 is TGTGCCAGCAGCTTCATGAACGCCTATAATTCACCCCTCCACTTT. Full variable domain (remainder filled in from reference TRBV11-1 and TRBJ1-6): EAEVAQSPRYKITEKSQAVAFWCDPISGHATLYWYRQILGQGPELLVQFQDESVVDDSQLPKDRFSAERLKGVDSTLKIQPAELGDSAMYLCASSFMNAYNSPLHFGNGTRLTVT.

This clonotype has ten or more counts. The chain has TRBV10-3 and TRBJ1-2; the D gene is possibly TRBD1 (5 bases). The CDR3 covers 15 residues. Germline V lookup: CDR1 ENHRY, CDR2 SYGVKD. Trimming removed 3 bases at V and 1 base at J, with 12 bases between. The CDR3 DNA follows: TGTGCCATCAGTGATCCGGGACGGGATAACTATGGCTACACCTTC. This translates into CAISDPGRDNYGYTF.

The V call is TRBV21-1, the J call TRBJ1-4. TRBV21-1 has pseudogene status. This CDR3 contains 16 residues. The CDR3 here is CASSDQGGLVGEKLFF. The CDR3 DNA is TGTGCCAGCAGCGATCAGGGAGGATTGGTCGGTGAAAAACTGTTTTTT.

Notes on this clonotype: This may stem from a read error, because a much larger clone lies one nucleotide away. The gene calls are TRBV7-9 and TRBJ2-3, with no clear D. The length of the CDR3 is 13 residues. Germline CDR1 is SEHNR and CDR2 is FQNEAQ (reference sequence). V was trimmed by 9 bases and J by 4 bases, leaving 14 bases between them. DNA for the CDR3: TGTGCCAGAAGCCCCCCTACCGCAGATACGCAGTATTTT. This encodes CARSPPTADTQYF.

This clonotype was picked up a small number of times. This chain links TRBV15 with TRBJ1-1; 9 bases map to TRBD1. Germline trimming cut 1 base from V and 5 bases from J; bases unmatched to any gene: 11. CDR1 and CDR2 (germline): LNHNV, YYDKDF (reference sequence). The CDR3 is 17 residues long. CDR3 sequence reads: CATSRGGTGGAGTEAFF. Here the CDR3 DNA reads TGTGCCACCAGCAGAGGAGGCACAGGGGGCGCGGGGACTGAAGCTTTCTTT.

This chain links TRBV15 with TRBJ2-2; weak D call: TRBD1 (6 bases). V lost 5 bases and J 7 bases, leaving 14 bases between the germline ends. CDR3 length: 14 residues. From germline, CDR1 is LNHNV and CDR2 YYDKDF (reference sequence). CDR3 DNA sequence: TGTGCCACCAGCTTTCGGACAGTTGACGGGGAGCTGTTTTTT. Translation gives CATSFRTVDGELFF.

This clonotype was recorded many times. This sequence joins TRBV27 and TRBJ2-1; 9 nucleotides agree with TRBD2. CDR3 length: 15 amino acids. The germline V gene encodes CDR1 MNHEY and CDR2 SMNVEV (reference sequence). The junction had 7 bases not matched to a gene; V was cut back by 8 bases and J by 2 bases. CDR3 loop: CASLFVAGAYNEQFF. The DNA for the CDR3 is TGTGCCAGCCTCTTTGTAGCGGGGGCCTACAATGAGCAGTTCTTC.

The chain combines TRBV6-1 with TRBJ1-2; D is undetermined. Germline CDR1 and CDR2: MNHNS and SASEGT. The CDR3 covers 12 residues. Trimming pared 6 bases from V and 4 bases from J, leaving 9 bases between. The CDR3: CASSRGVYGYTF. CDR3 nucleotides: TGTGCCAGCAGCCGCGGGGTCTATGGCTACACCTTC.

This clonotype was seen repeatedly, ten times or more. This chain connects TRBV9 to TRBJ2-7; a weak D match, TRBD1 (5 bases). This CDR3 region has 16 residues. Germline CDR1 reads SGDLS; CDR2 reads YYNGEE. The germline V and J ends were trimmed by 0 bases and 4 bases, with 17 bases remaining between them. CDR3 region: CASSVGPEGVLYEQYF. DNA for the CDR3: TGTGCCAGCAGCGTAGGCCCTGAAGGGGTTCTTTACGAGCAGTACTTC.

V gene TRBV6-5 combines with J gene TRBJ2-3; TRBD2 is a possible D gene (6 bases). This CDR3 has 14 amino acids. CDR1 is MNHEY and CDR2 is SVGAGI in the germline V gene. Trimming stripped 4 bases from V and 2 bases from J, with 10 bases between. The CDR3: CASSWGGTTDTQYF. The CDR3 nucleotides are TGTGCCAGCAGTTGGGGAGGCACCACAGATACGCAGTATTTT.

The gene calls are TRBV28 and TRBJ2-7, with D perhaps matching TRBD2 (6 bases). Trimming removed 5 bases from V and 3 bases from J, with 14 bases in between. Germline CDR1 MDHEN, CDR2 SYDVKM. The CDR3 has 14 residues. CDR3 coding DNA: TGTGCCAGCAGTGGGGGGTGGGGCGGCTACGAGCAGTACGTC. It is translated as CASSGGWGGYEQYV.

A few counts support this clonotype. The rearrangement uses TRBV9 and TRBJ2-3; D gene ambiguous. The V end lost 1 base, the J end lost 2 bases, and 8 bases lay between the germline ends. Germline-derived CDR1 and CDR2 are SGDLS and YYNGEE. This CDR3 is 14 amino acids long. CDR3: CASSVRSYTDTQYF. The CDR3 coding sequence is TGTGCCAGCAGCGTACGGAGTTACACAGATACGCAGTATTTT.

This chain joins TRBV7-6 and TRBJ2-5, with 8 bases lining up with TRBD1. CDR1 is SGHVS, CDR2 FNYEAQ, per germline. V shed 5 bases, J shed 2 bases, and the junction held 7 bases outside the gene matches. The CDR3 is made up of 15 amino acids. CDR3 loop: CASSAMTGAQETQYF. The CDR3, as DNA: TGTGCCAGCAGCGCCATGACAGGGGCTCAAGAGACCCAGTACTTC.

The chain combines TRBV7-7 with TRBJ2-2; 8 nucleotides agree with TRBD2. The CDR3 is made up of 16 amino acids. Per germline, CDR1 SSHAT and CDR2 FNYEAQ (reference sequence). The J segment lost 6 bases and the V segment lost 1 base, leaving 7 bases of the junction unmatched. The CDR3 nucleotides read TGTGCCAGCAGCTTAGGGGCGGGGGGTTACCCCGGGGAGCTGTTTTTT. This gives the protein CASSLGAGGYPGELFF.

This clonotype has more than one count but fewer than ten. The J gene is TRBJ2-5, the V gene TRBV2; 10 bases align to TRBD2. Germline V CDR1 and CDR2: SNHLY, FYNNEI. The CDR3 covers 14 residues. Trimming cost V 8 bases and J 1 base; bases outside gene matches: 4. The CDR3 nucleotides read TGTGCCAGCGCGGGACTAGCGACCCAAGAGACCCAGTACTTC. Translation: CASAGLATQETQYF.